This record looks at one T cell receptor (beta chain) sequence and its context. This clone showed up just a few times. Its antigen is unknown. Base-call qualities are not available, and no considerably larger clone is one nucleotide away. This entry is derived from a study of TIL therapy for anti-PD-1-resistant metastatic lung cancer (dated by TCRdb to the early 2020s). Regarding the study in general: Tumors were harvested prior to any PD-1/PD-L1 blockade, after which nivolumab was administered to patients, and lymphodepletion, expanded TIL infusion and IL-2 were given to patients who progressed. Enrolled patients had a median age of around 50 years (range about 38-75) and a median tumor PD-L1 proportion score of around 6%. Most of the cohort had lung adenocarcinoma, several tumors were EGFR-mutant and two were ALK-rearranged, and half of the patients were current or former smokers. Across the cohort, whole-exome sequencing showed a median non-synonymous tumor mutation burden of approximately 1.5 mutations per megabase. T cell receptor beta sequencing of tumor and peripheral blood was used to follow clonotypes across the tumor, the expanded TIL product and serial blood samples. Results the study describes overall, beyond this receptor: Clonotypes from the infused TIL partially replaced the baseline peripheral repertoire and then declined over months, and persistence showed no apparent association with response. The cohort was highly selected, with more treatment-naive, never-smoker and oncogene-addicted patients than typical, limiting generalizability. The study protocol defined all tumor marker inferences as exploratory.

TCR beta CDR3 regions were amplified from genomic DNA by bias-controlled multiplex PCR with the immunoSEQ v3 hsTCRB kit. TCR libraries were sequenced on an Illumina NextSeq 500 to 1.5 million to 2 million read pairs for survey level or roughly 4.5-6 million for deep level. The paper's processing steps were these. The immunoSEQ Analyzer software assigned V, D and J genes, filtered out non-productive sequences, and reported clonality. Repertoires of infused TIL and blood were compared using productive Simpson clonality and the Morisita overlap index of productive TRB rearrangements. Absolute clonotype counts in blood were estimated as lymphocyte count times CD3+ fraction times the clone's productive frequency. Imported from immuneACCESS, the table was reduced by TCRdb to in-frame sequences with V and J called. These copies leave out some clones; in studies compared against another copy, an unresolved V gene accounts for under half, and the cause of the remainder is not known. For V, J and clone size, that table is used; D and trimming come from the DNA. Across this sample there are about 21,000 clones, with approximately 70% seen only once. Together, the top ten hold about 2% of the sample.

The germline V gene (reference sequence) specifies SEHNR as CDR1 and FQNEAQ as CDR2. Measured from the cysteine to the phenylalanine, the CDR3 is 15 residues long. Only the CDR3 region is kept as DNA, spanning 45 bases read in frame from base 1. V and J lose 6 bases and 4 bases, and a span of 15 bases separates them. What the time point label conveys for this sample: pre-treatment sample, taken before nivolumab and TIL therapy. Adults with stage 4 NSCLC were enrolled from late 2017 to January 2020 in a dual-center phase I trial. The samples were drawn from an open-label, single-arm phase I trial testing tumor-infiltrating lymphocyte therapy combined with nivolumab in advanced non-small cell lung cancer. Mononuclear cells from blood collected in EDTA tubes were isolated on a Ficoll gradient and snap-frozen as pellets, and DNA was then extracted using a Qiagen mini-prep kit.

The rearranged segments are TRBV7-9 and TRBJ1-4; a tentative D call is TRBD1 (5 bases match). This specimen consisted of blood, obtained at baseline. This sequence originates from a person between 25 and 79 years old with non-small cell lung cancer. The DNA sequence is as follows: TGTGCCAGCAGTCCCCCGGGACTGCATAATGAAAAACTGTTTTTT. It translates to CASSPPGLHNEKLFF.